This T cell receptor (beta chain) was retrieved from a study of T cell responses to AZD1222 COVID-19 vaccine. Study-wide points: Repertoire sampling occurred only after the peak T cell response. Seropositive status at baseline applied to only 6 or 7 AZD1222 recipients.

The CDR3 is 16 residues long. Trimming left V 1 base short and J 1 base short, with 11 bases between. Germline V gene sequence: CDR1 SGHVS, CDR2 FQNEAQ. On this clone itself: Its antigen is not known.

The table came from immunoSEQ multiplex PCR; TCRdb's copy has only in-frame clones and leaves some out. The sample holds some 150,000 clones, 92% seen once. Investigators merged groups given second doses at roughly 4 or roughly 12 weeks. The sample consisted of peripheral blood, taken 28 days after the second AZD1222 dose. The source is an adult who received the AZD1222 COVID-19 vaccine. This chain joins TRBV7-8 and TRBJ1-3; D unclear. In DNA form, the CDR3 reads TGTGCCAGCAGCTTAGGAACCGGAGGTTCTGGAAACACCATATATTTT. It codes for CASSLGTGGSGNTIYF.